Presented here are 27 T cell receptor beta chains from one specimen sequenced in a study of blood T cell repertoires in COVID-19. Produced via immunoSEQ multiplex PCR; TCRdb's table is partial and in-frame only. The table shows tens of thousands of clones, with 80% to 90% occurring only once. The specimen sequenced was peripheral blood. The receptors come from a man in his sixties with active COVID-19.

The chain joins TRBV4-3 to TRBJ1-4; D is unclear. V gave up 4 bases and J gave up 4 bases, with 16 bases separating them. The germline V gene encodes CDR1 LGHNA and CDR2 YSLEER. CDR3 length: 16 residues. DNA of the CDR3: TGCGCCAGCAGCCCCTCTCTGATCGACTTTAATGAAAAACTGTTTTTT. Translated: CASSPSLIDFNEKLFF.

The chain couples TRBV18 to TRBJ1-1, with D tentatively TRBD1 (6 bases). Germline assignment: CDR1 KGHSH and CDR2 LQKENI. The CDR3 runs to 14 residues. V gave up 5 bases and J gave up 1 base, with 11 bases separating them. This CDR3 is CASSAKQGNTEAFF. CDR3 bases: TGTGCCAGCTCAGCAAAACAGGGGAACACTGAAGCTTTCTTT.

The genes are TRBV3-1 (or the pseudogene TRBV3-2) and TRBJ2-7; possibly TRBD1 for D (6 bases). This CDR3 spans 13 amino acids. V was shortened by 4 bases and J by 2 bases, with 9 bases between the two germline ends. Germline CDR1 and CDR2: LGHDT and YNNKEL (reference sequence). The CDR3 is CASSPRTAYEQYF. CDR3 nucleotides: TGTGCCAGCAGCCCCCGGACAGCCTACGAGCAGTACTTC.

This clone appeared once. The V and J genes are TRBV10-3 and TRBJ2-3, with a weak D call TRBD2 (5 bases). The V gene lost 7 bases and the J gene lost 0 bases, with 14 bases spanning the gap. This CDR3 has 15 amino acids. Germline assignment: CDR1 ENHRY and CDR2 SYGVKD. This CDR3 reads CAITRSATSTDTQYF. For the CDR3, the DNA is TGTGCCATCACCCGTAGCGCAACTAGCACAGATACGCAGTATTTT.

The rearrangement links TRBV18 to TRBJ1-2, with D maybe TRBD1 (5 bases). The CDR3 has 16 residues. Germline V CDR1 and CDR2: KGHSH, LQKENI. With 4 bases removed from V and 3 bases from J, the gap between germline ends came to 18 bases. CDR3 loop: CASSRLPGRRDYGYTF. Here the CDR3 DNA reads TGTGCCAGCTCACGCCTGCCAGGGAGGAGGGACTATGGCTACACCTTC.

The DNA for the CDR3 is TGCAGCGGAACTAGCGGGGTTTACAATGAGCAGTTCTTC. As protein: CSGTSGVYNEQFF. V and J are TRBV29-1 and TRBJ2-1; TRBD2 matches 10 bases. V lost 7 bases and J lost 4; bases outside the gene matches: 4. The CDR3 loop spans 13 amino acids. Germline CDR1 SQVTM, CDR2 ANQGSEA.

The V and J genes are TRBV5-1 and TRBJ2-7; D perhaps matches TRBD2 (6 bases). This CDR3 comprises 15 residues. CDR1 and CDR2 (germline): SGHRS, YFSETQ. V lost 4 bases and J lost 2, with 16 bases in between. CDR3 sequence: CASSPQGGGAYEQYF. CDR3 nucleotides: TGCGCCAGCAGCCCGCAGGGCGGCGGGGCCTACGAGCAGTACTTC.

V is TRBV2 and J is TRBJ1-4; 7 bases map to TRBD1. Trimming cost V 6 bases and J 5 bases; bases outside gene matches: 12. The CDR3 has 16 amino acids. Germline V gene lookup returns CDR1 SNHLY and CDR2 FYNNEI. The CDR3 region is CASRDLQGTVNEKLFF. The DNA for the CDR3 is TGTGCCAGCAGGGACCTACAGGGGACGGTAAATGAAAAACTGTTTTTT. Full variable domain (missing parts from reference TRBV2 and TRBJ1-4): EPEVTQTPSHQVTQMGQEVILRCVPISNHLYFYWYRQILGQKVEFLVSFYNNEISEKSEIFDDQFSVERPDGSNFTLKIRSTKLEDSAMYFCASRDLQGTVNEKLFFGSGTQLSVL.

The V call is TRBV29-1, the J call TRBJ2-3, with 10 bases matching TRBD2. V gave up 0 bases and J gave up 2 bases; unmatched junction bases: 11. In germline, CDR1 is SQVTM, CDR2 ANQGSEA. The CDR3 sequence is 18 residues long. CDR3 region: CSVEEGIIAGGATDTQYF. The CDR3 nucleotides read TGCAGCGTTGAAGAGGGTATCATAGCGGGAGGTGCCACAGATACGCAGTATTTT.

The chain employs TRBV6-5 and TRBJ1-5; no reliable D call. The CDR3 consists of 15 residues. Trimming stripped 8 bases from V and 7 bases from J, with 21 bases between. Germline-derived CDR1 and CDR2 are MNHEY and SVGAGI. This CDR3 is CASARSAEADQPQHF. CDR3 in DNA: TGTGCCAGCGCCCGAAGCGCGGAGGCCGACCAGCCCCAGCATTTT.

The chain joins TRBV7-6 to TRBJ1-1, with 9 bases fitting TRBD1. The CDR3 has 16 residues. Germline values: CDR1 SGHVS, CDR2 FNYEAQ. The V segment lost 5 bases and the J segment 5 bases; nucleotides outside the gene matches: 12. The CDR3 DNA follows: TGTGCCAGCAGCCCTAGCTACAGGGGGCCGAGGACTGAAGCTTTCTTT. This encodes CASSPSYRGPRTEAFF.

The V and J genes are TRBV9 and TRBJ1-1; D is ambiguous. V was pared by 0 bases and J by 2 bases, with 8 bases between. CDR3 length: 14 residues. Germline V gene sequence: CDR1 SGDLS, CDR2 YYNGEE. The CDR3 DNA sequence: TGTGCCAGCAGCGTAGCCCGAGGTAACACTGAAGCTTTCTTT. It translates to CASSVARGNTEAFF.

The chain is built from TRBV3-1 (or the pseudogene TRBV3-2) and TRBJ2-7; D is unclear. V gave up 8 bases and J gave up 3 bases, with 8 bases separating them. The CDR3 is made up of 11 amino acids. The germline gives CDR1 LGHDT, CDR2 YNNKEL (reference sequence). Here the CDR3 DNA reads TGTGCCAGCGGTTTAGACTACGAGCAGTACTTC. Translated, it gives CASGLDYEQYF.

The rearrangement joins TRBV27 to TRBJ2-7; maybe TRBD1 (6 bases). The CDR3 totals 17 residues. The V end lost 6 bases, the J end lost 3 bases, and 24 bases lay between the germline ends. CDR1 and CDR2 (germline): MNHEY, SMNVEV (reference sequence). CDR3: CASSPEGVGTILYEQYF. The CDR3 coding sequence is TGTGCCAGCAGCCCAGAAGGAGTAGGGACAATTCTCTACGAGCAGTACTTC.

The chain links TRBV7-8 to TRBJ1-6; D is undetermined. The CDR3 is 15 residues long. V was trimmed by 2 bases and J by 6 bases, leaving 11 bases between them. Germline V lookup: CDR1 SGHVS, CDR2 FQNEAQ. In DNA form, the CDR3 reads TGTGCCAGCAGCTTACGAACGGGAAGTAATTCACCCCTCCACTTT. Amino acid sequence: CASSLRTGSNSPLHF.

The J gene is TRBJ2-3, the V gene TRBV18, with D possibly being TRBD1 (6 bases). CDR3 length equals 17 residues. Germline V gene sequence: CDR1 KGHSH, CDR2 LQKENI. V lost 6 bases, J lost 3 bases, and 22 bases lay in between. CDR3 in amino acids: CASSQGWDTKRTDTQYF. The CDR3 DNA sequence: TGTGCCAGCTCCCAAGGCTGGGACACCAAACGAACAGATACGCAGTATTTT.

This clone has a handful of counts. This chain links TRBV27 with TRBJ2-1; 7 nucleotides match TRBD2. V lost 6 bases, J lost 4 bases, and 12 bases stayed unmatched. In germline, CDR1 is MNHEY, CDR2 SMNVEV (reference sequence). This CDR3 has 16 amino acids. CDR3 residues: CASSPDPGGLYNEQFF. The CDR3 DNA reads as TGTGCCAGCAGCCCTGATCCGGGGGGATTATACAATGAGCAGTTCTTC.

This chain joins TRBV7-6 and TRBJ1-1; TRBD1 agrees at 7 bases. The CDR3 totals 15 residues. Germline V gene sequence: CDR1 SGHVS, CDR2 FNYEAQ. Germline trimming cut 5 bases from V and 1 base from J; bases unmatched to any gene: 7. CDR3 sequence: CASSTRQGTNTEAFF. In DNA form, the CDR3 reads TGTGCCAGCAGCACAAGACAGGGTACGAACACTGAAGCTTTCTTT. Full variable domain (rest looked up from reference TRBV7-6 and TRBJ1-1): GAGVSQSPRYKVTKRGQDVALRCDPISGHVSLYWYRQALGQGPEFLTYFNYEAQQDKSGLPNDRFSAERPEGSISTLTIQRTEQRDSAMYRCASSTRQGTNTEAFFGQGTRLTVV.

V and J are TRBV6-5 and TRBJ1-2, with D maybe TRBD1 (6 bases). The CDR3 extends over 14 amino acids. Germline CDR1 reads MNHEY; CDR2 reads SVGAGI. V dropped 7 bases and J dropped 7 bases, with 19 bases sitting between them. The CDR3 DNA sequence: TGTGCCAGCACCGAAGGGGCAGGGGCGGGTGGCTACACCTTC. Protein product: CASTEGAGAGGYTF.

A note on this clone: Mismatch with germline at one junction end may stem from a read error. The J gene is TRBJ2-3, the V gene TRBV7-7; maybe TRBD2 (5 bases). This CDR3 is 15 amino acids long. Germline V lookup: CDR1 SSHAT, CDR2 FNYEAQ (reference sequence). In DNA form, the CDR3 reads TGTGCTAGCAGCTTAGGAGGTAGCGGCACAGATACGCAGTATTTT. Its translation is CASSLGGSGTDTQYF.

By its share, this clone is medium-sized. V gene TRBV2 combines with J gene TRBJ2-7; unclear D gene. The germline V gene encodes CDR1 SNHLY and CDR2 FYNNEI. V was trimmed by 8 bases and J by 0 bases, leaving 14 bases between them. CDR3 length: 14 amino acids. CDR3 protein: CASHPGQVSYEQYF. CDR3 sequence (DNA): TGTGCCAGCCACCCTGGGCAGGTCTCCTACGAGCAGTACTTC.

The chain carries TRBV10-3 and TRBJ2-2, with 7 positions matching TRBD1. Germline loops: CDR1 ENHRY, CDR2 SYGVKD. This CDR3 spans 13 amino acids. V shed 4 bases and J 4 bases; nucleotides not matched to a gene: 0. The CDR3, as DNA: TGTGCCATCAGTGGGACAGGCACCGGGGAGCTGTTTTTT. The encoded protein is CAISGTGTGELFF.

In its sample, this clone was seen once. The rearrangement joins TRBV4-1 to TRBJ2-7; TRBD2 agrees at 11 bases. Germline assignment: CDR1 MGHRA and CDR2 YSYEKL. There are 16 residues in the CDR3. V was pared by 3 bases and J by 3 bases, with 7 bases of the junction left unmatched. CDR3 in DNA: TGCGCCAGCAGCCAGGCCTTAGCGGGAGGGTACTACGAGCAGTACTTC. Protein product: CASSQALAGGYYEQYF.

CDR3 sequence reads: CASRPGTARGEQYF. Here the CDR3 DNA reads TGTGCCAGCAGACCCGGGACAGCGAGGGGCGAGCAGTACTTC. The chain joins TRBV6-6 to TRBJ2-7; 7 bases match TRBD1. Germline V gives CDR1 MNHNY, CDR2 SVGAGI (reference sequence). V lost 6 bases and J lost 6; bases outside the gene matches: 11. The CDR3 loop spans 14 amino acids.

V gene TRBV6-2 or TRBV6-3 combines with J gene TRBJ2-2; 11 bases line up with TRBD1. The CDR3 runs to 16 residues. V lost 6 bases, J lost 7 bases, and 10 bases stayed unmatched. Germline loops: CDR1 MNHEY, CDR2 SVGEGT. The CDR3 sequence is CASSTGTGGLFGELFF. In DNA form, the CDR3 reads TGTGCCAGCAGCACCGGGACAGGGGGTTTGTTCGGGGAGCTGTTTTTT.

The rearrangement uses TRBV9 and TRBJ2-7; TRBD1 matches at 11 bases. With 0 bases clipped from V and 5 bases from J, the junction kept 7 bases outside the gene matches. Germline values: CDR1 SGDLS, CDR2 YYNGEE. This CDR3 contains 16 residues. In nucleotides, the CDR3 is TGTGCCAGCAGCGTAGACCTTGGGACAGGGGGAGACGAGCAGTACTTC. As protein: CASSVDLGTGGDEQYF.

Only a few counts were recorded for this clone. The chain recombines TRBV19 with TRBJ1-1; no firm D call. V lost 3 bases, J lost 3 bases, and 5 bases lay in between. Germline assignment: CDR1 LNHDA and CDR2 SQIVND (reference sequence). The CDR3 totals 12 residues. The CDR3 coding sequence is TGTGCCAGTAGTATGAGGTACACTGAAGCTTTCTTT. Translated, it gives CASSMRYTEAFF.